This entry is about one TCR beta chain. Its antigen remains unknown. Single viable CD3+CD4+CD8-CD45RO+ cells were sorted as the memory CD4+ T cells. After thawing, CD4+ T cells were positively selected. The sample is drawn from a study of memory CD4+ T cells and cytomegalovirus serostatus. Overall study: Healthy Belgian adult donors included roughly ten CMV-positive and about two dozen CMV-negative people.

This table comes from immunoSEQ multiplex PCR, and its TCRdb copy is limited to in-frame clones, with some not included. The sample includes about 50,000 clones, 82% seen only once; the top ten take around 0.43%. Study-level points and caveats: Suggested: most of the CMV-linked TCR signature lies in CD4+ memory cells. CD4+ memory repertoires contained about two fifths of the 164 reported CMV TCRbeta sequences.

This receptor was taken from an adult in good health and CMV-seronegative. Sample: memory CD4+ T cells from blood.

In DNA form, the CDR3 reads TGTGCCAGCAGTGCGGAAGCCAAAAACATTCAGTACTTC. It is translated as CASSAEAKNIQYF. V and J are TRBV6-1 and TRBJ2-4; D call uncertain. Germline V gives CDR1 MNHNS, CDR2 SASEGT. V lost 4 bases and J 0 bases, leaving 4 bases between the germline ends. This CDR3 contains 13 residues.